This T cell receptor (beta chain) was captured in a study of blood T cell repertoires in COVID-19. Study in general: The study drew acute and convalescent COVID-19 samples from the United States, Italy and Spain.

Assay: immunoSEQ multiplex PCR; the TCRdb copy retains only in-frame clones and omits some. Of about 15,000 clones listed, roughly three quarters are singletons. The TCR comes from a man in his sixties with active or convalescent COVID-19. The sequencing sample was made of peripheral blood.

DNA for the CDR3: TGTGCCAGCAGCTTAACAGACCCACTACGGGACACCTCCTACAATGAGCAGTTCTTC. Protein sequence: CASSLTDPLRDTSYNEQFF. The chain carries TRBV11-3 and TRBJ2-1; a possible D gene is TRBD1 (6 bases). Germline loops: CDR1 SGHNT, CDR2 YENEEA. Trimming left V 2 bases short and J 0 bases short, with 20 bases between. The CDR3 runs 19 residues.